A single sample gave rise to the 27 T cell receptor beta chains below, sequenced in a study of response to subunit inactivated influenza vaccine. In TCRdb, the RT-PCR reads were re-called with MiXCR into one record per CDR3 protein. The profile covers more than 600,000 distinct CDR3 sequences, with approximately 17% appearing a single time and about 11% taken by the ten largest. The sequences come from PBMCs from blood, collected around 5 days after vaccination. These receptor sequences come from a man aged 50 or older who received an inactivated influenza vaccine.

This clonotype has a count of ten or more. The chain combines TRBV24-1 with TRBJ2-1, with 9 bases identical to TRBD1. CDR1 is KGHDR, CDR2 SFDVKD, per germline. This CDR3 comprises 15 residues. The J segment lost 7 bases and the V segment lost 1 base, leaving 4 bases of the junction unmatched. The CDR3 region is CATSDLIQGANEQFF. The CDR3, as DNA: TGTGCCACCAGTGATTTAATACAGGGGGCAAATGAGCAGTTCTTC.

This clonotype was seen more than once but under ten times. The rearrangement links TRBV7-2 to TRBJ1-6; 8 bases agree with TRBD1. Germline loops: CDR1 SGHTA, CDR2 FQGNSA. The length of the CDR3 is 15 residues. Trimming at V came to 2 bases and at J to 6 bases, leaving 3 bases not matched to a gene. The CDR3 loop is CASSLLQGGNSPLHF. The CDR3 region has the DNA TGTGCCAGCAGCTTACTACAGGGGGGTAATTCACCCCTCCACTTT.

In this sample, this clonotype turned up a few times. The V call is TRBV7-9, the J call TRBJ2-5; D is ambiguous. Germline values: CDR1 SEHNR, CDR2 FQNEAQ (reference sequence). Deletions cut 7 bases from V and 6 bases from J, with 9 bases between. The CDR3 runs to 11 residues. The CDR3 reads CASTMGKTQYF. DNA for the CDR3: TGTGCCAGCACCATGGGAAAGACCCAGTACTTC.

V gene TRBV15 combines with J gene TRBJ2-3; 7 bases agree with TRBD2. This CDR3 spans 15 amino acids. V lost 3 bases, J lost 1 base, and 4 bases stayed unmatched. CDR1 LNHNV and CDR2 YYDKDF come from the germline V gene (reference sequence). Here the CDR3 DNA reads TGTGCCACCAGCAGCGGCGGGGGAGGCACAGATACGCAGTATTTT. Its protein product is CATSSGGGGTDTQYF.

There are a few counts of this clonotype. The genes are TRBV4-1 and TRBJ1-4; D ambiguous. The CDR3 has 14 amino acids. In germline, CDR1 is MGHRA, CDR2 YSYEKL. The V gene lost 0 bases and the J gene lost 12 bases, with 14 bases spanning the gap. CDR3 sequence (DNA): TGCGCCAGCAGCCAAGATAGGATTAATTCGGAACTGTTTTTT. Protein: CASSQDRINSELFF.

This clonotype occurred once. A much bigger clone sits one base away, suggesting this may be a read error. The chain carries TRBV7-2 and TRBJ2-7; D gene uncertain. The J call could be wrong; TRBJ2-1 is a better fit for the DNA end. Germline CDR1 and CDR2: SGHTA and FQGNSA. The CDR3 runs to 13 residues. The CDR3 loop reads CASSSTFSYEQFF. As DNA, the CDR3 is TGTGCCAGCAGCTCGACATTCTCCTACGAGCAGTTCTTC.

This chain connects TRBV7-2 to TRBJ2-7, with 9 bases that match TRBD2. The V segment lost 3 bases and the J segment 6 bases; nucleotides outside the gene matches: 6. From germline, CDR1 is SGHTA and CDR2 FQGNSA. The CDR3 extends over 14 amino acids. The CDR3 DNA sequence: TGTGCCAGCAGCTTTGGAGCGGGGGGACGCGAGCAGTACTTC. Translating gives CASSFGAGGREQYF.

CDR3 loop: CASSLVGTSIAGELFF. CDR3 coding DNA: TGCGCCAGCAGCTTGGTAGGGACATCAATAGCCGGGGAGCTGTTTTTT. The chain joins TRBV5-1 to TRBJ2-2; a possible D gene is TRBD1 (6 bases). Germline V CDR1 and CDR2: SGHRS, YFSETQ. V was shortened by 0 bases and J by 6 bases, with 15 bases between the two germline ends. CDR3 length: 16 residues. Together with reference TRBV5-1 and TRBJ2-2, the CDR3 gives the full variable domain: KAGVTQTPRYLIKTRGQQVTLSCSPISGHRSVSWYQQTPGQGLQFLFEYFSETQRNKGNFPGRFSGRQFSNSRSEMNVSTLELGDSALYLCASSLVGTSIAGELFFGEGSRLTVL.

This clonotype was observed a handful of times. The chain carries TRBV5-5 and TRBJ2-7; no clear D. Trimming took 1 base from V and 2 from J, leaving 10 bases between them. This CDR3 is built from 14 residues. Germline lookup yields CDR1 SGHKS and CDR2 YYEKEE (reference sequence). In nucleotides, the CDR3 is TGTGCCAGCAGCTTGTATTCGGAGACCTACGAGCAGTACTTC. Amino acids: CASSLYSETYEQYF.

This clonotype was counted a few times. The chain has TRBV12-3 or TRBV12-4 and TRBJ1-1; possibly TRBD1 for D (5 bases). V gave up 6 bases and J gave up 5 bases, with 13 bases separating them. The CDR3 loop spans 13 amino acids. Here the CDR3 reads CASRQNTGTEAFF. In nucleotides, the CDR3 is TGTGCCAGCAGACAAAATACAGGAACTGAAGCTTTCTTT.

In this sample, this clonotype turned up a few times. The V call is TRBV14, the J call TRBJ2-1; D perhaps matches TRBD1 (5 bases). Trimming shortened V by 3 bases and J by 2 bases, and 11 bases separated the two germline ends. Germline V gene data show CDR1 as SGHDN and CDR2 as FVKESK. This CDR3 has 15 amino acids. In DNA, the CDR3 is TGTGCCAGCAGCCACCCTCAGGGCGCCTACAATGAGCAGTTCTTC. This sequence encodes CASSHPQGAYNEQFF.

Here the CDR3 DNA reads TGTGCCAGCAGTACGACTAGCGGGAGCGGCGAGCAGTACTTC. Residues: CASSTTSGSGEQYF. The chain employs TRBV6-1 and TRBJ2-7, with 12 bases matching TRBD2. Trimming cost V 5 bases and J 6 bases; bases outside gene matches: 5. Germline CDR1 reads MNHNS; CDR2 reads SASEGT. The CDR3 loop spans 14 amino acids.

The chain joins TRBV7-7 to TRBJ2-3; TRBD2 agrees at 15 bases. The junction had 4 bases not matched to a gene; V was cut back by 5 bases and J by 4 bases. Germline-derived CDR1 and CDR2 are SSHAT and FNYEAQ (reference sequence). This CDR3 region has 16 residues. Here the CDR3 DNA reads TGTGCCAGCAGCGCGGGACTAGCGGGAGGATCAGATACGCAGTATTTT. Translating gives CASSAGLAGGSDTQYF.

This clonotype has more than one count but fewer than ten. The gene calls are TRBV29-1 and TRBJ2-7; 7 bases agree with TRBD1. V shed 5 bases and J 4 bases; nucleotides not matched to a gene: 8. Germline assignment: CDR1 SQVTM and CDR2 ANQGSEA. This CDR3 has 13 residues. Here the CDR3 DNA reads TGCAGCGTTAGGGGGCTTCGAGGATACGAGCAGTACTTC. Its protein is CSVRGLRGYEQYF.

This clonotype was counted at least ten times. V is TRBV12-3 or TRBV12-4 and J is TRBJ2-3, with 10 bases aligning to TRBD1. V was pared by 3 bases and J by 4 bases, with 4 bases of the junction left unmatched. The CDR3 contains 15 residues. CDR3 coding DNA: TGTGCCAGCAGTTTGGGACAGGGGTTCGCAGATACGCAGTATTTT. It is translated as CASSLGQGFADTQYF.

The table lists this clonotype with a few counts. The rearrangement uses TRBV7-9 and TRBJ2-5; D is possibly TRBD1 or TRBD2 (7 bases each). V lost 1 base to trimming and J lost 2 bases, with 14 bases between them. The germline V gene encodes CDR1 SEHNR and CDR2 FQNEAQ (reference sequence). This CDR3 is built from 16 residues. The CDR3 nucleotides are TGTGCCAGCAGCTTAGGGGGCGGGGGACAGCAAGAGACCCAGTACTTC. Encoded protein: CASSLGGGGQQETQYF.

The rearrangement uses TRBV11-2 and TRBJ2-3, with 7 bases fitting TRBD1. This CDR3 is built from 15 residues. V gave up 5 bases and J gave up 2 bases; unmatched junction bases: 7. In germline, CDR1 is SGHAT, CDR2 FQNNGV. The CDR3 sequence: CASSQGQYYTDTQYF. CDR3 nucleotide sequence: TGTGCCAGCAGCCAGGGACAGTACTACACAGATACGCAGTATTTT.

This clonotype has more than one count but fewer than ten. The chain has TRBV7-9 and TRBJ2-4; tentative D call: TRBD1 (6 bases). CDR1 SEHNR and CDR2 FQNEAQ come from the germline V gene (reference sequence). The ends were cut back, 1 base at V and 8 bases at J, with 18 bases in the middle. This CDR3 contains 16 residues. The CDR3 region is CASSLETGVGLDIQYF. In DNA form, the CDR3 reads TGTGCCAGCAGCTTAGAGACAGGTGTGGGTTTGGACATTCAGTACTTC.

This chain uses TRBV5-1 with TRBJ2-7; 9 nucleotides agree with TRBD1. CDR1 is SGHRS, CDR2 YFSETQ, per germline. The CDR3 consists of 15 residues. The ends lost 4 bases at V and 4 bases at J; junction bases unmatched: 9. The CDR3 reads CASSPGGTGKYEQYF. The CDR3 region has the DNA TGCGCCAGCAGCCCTGGAGGGACAGGGAAATACGAGCAGTACTTC.

The chain recombines TRBV6-2 or TRBV6-3 with TRBJ2-3; D remains ambiguous. CDR3 length: 14 amino acids. Germline V gives CDR1 MNHEY, CDR2 SVGEGT. Trimming removed 1 base at V and 6 bases at J, with 11 bases between. This chain's CDR3 is CASSYFGQLDTQYF. DNA of the CDR3: TGTGCCAGCAGTTACTTCGGGCAGCTTGATACGCAGTATTTT.

There are many counts of this clonotype. The chain combines TRBV12-3 or TRBV12-4 with TRBJ1-4; tentatively, D is TRBD1 (5 bases). V gave up 3 bases and J gave up 8 bases, with 13 bases separating them. CDR3 length equals 14 residues. The CDR3 DNA sequence: TGTGCCAGCAGTTTCAGGCAGGGAGGAGAAAAACTGTTTTTT. Encoded protein: CASSFRQGGEKLFF.

V usage is TRBV11-2 and J usage is TRBJ2-7; D may correspond to TRBD1 or TRBD2 (5 bases each). This CDR3 has 18 residues. The germline V and J ends were trimmed by 4 bases and 0 bases, with 22 bases remaining between them. The germline V gene encodes CDR1 SGHAT and CDR2 FQNNGV. In DNA form, the CDR3 reads TGTGCCAGCAGCTCCTCCTCTTGGGGGACGAAGAGCTCCTACGAGCAGTACTTC. Amino acids: CASSSSSWGTKSSYEQYF.

This clonotype has a count of ten or more. This chain connects TRBV7-9 to TRBJ2-2; D gene uncertain. With 5 bases removed from V and 3 bases from J, the gap between germline ends came to 1 base. CDR1 is SEHNR and CDR2 is FQNEAQ in the germline V gene (reference sequence). This CDR3 has 11 amino acids. CDR3 sequence (DNA): TGTGCCAGCAGCCACACCGGGGAGCTGTTTTTT. Amino acid sequence: CASSHTGELFF.

This clonotype has only a few counts. The chain joins TRBV6-2 or TRBV6-3 to TRBJ1-6; TRBD1 matches at 8 bases. Germline CDR1 is MNHEY and CDR2 is SVGEGT. The trim removed 0 bases at V and 13 bases at J, leaving 11 bases unmatched. The CDR3 runs 16 residues. The CDR3 is CASSYSVPTGASPLHF. The CDR3 nucleotides are TGTGCCAGCAGTTACTCGGTCCCGACAGGGGCATCCCCCCTCCACTTT.

This clonotype was counted many times. CDR3 nucleotides: TGCAGCACCGCTGCTGGGAGGGAAAGTTACAATGAGCAGTTCTTC. This gives the protein CSTAAGRESYNEQFF. The chain combines TRBV29-1 with TRBJ2-1; 7 bases are shared with TRBD2. The germline V gene has CDR1 SQVTM and CDR2 ANQGSEA. There are 15 residues in the CDR3. The junction had 14 bases not matched to a gene; V was cut back by 8 bases and J by 4 bases.

The V and J genes are TRBV6-1 and TRBJ1-4, with D possibly TRBD1 on 5 matching bases. The CDR3 extends over 14 amino acids. Trimming took 6 bases from V and 6 from J, leaving 14 bases between them. Germline V gene data show CDR1 as MNHNS and CDR2 as SASEGT. The CDR3 coding sequence is TGTGCCAGCAGGCCTCCAGGGCGATATGAAAAACTGTTTTTT. Translation: CASRPPGRYEKLFF.

This clonotype was seen only a few times. The chain joins TRBV7-2 to TRBJ2-3, with D possibly matching TRBD1 (6 bases). V lost 4 bases to trimming and J lost 7 bases, with 9 bases between them. CDR3 length: 12 amino acids. Per the germline V gene, CDR1 is SGHTA and CDR2 is FQGNSA. In DNA, the CDR3 is TGTGCCAGCAGCTCGGACAGATATACGCAGTATTTT. Residues: CASSSDRYTQYF.